The present T cell receptor (beta chain) was sequenced within a study of early T cells in non-severe SARS-CoV-2 infection. Study overall: Chains were unpaired, as sequencing was done on bulk RNA from unsorted whole blood.

This clonotype was counted only a few times. Unique molecular identifiers tagged individual cDNA molecules. A single record per CDR3 protein comes from TCRdb applying MiXCR to the 5' RACE reads. The sample records about 60,000 distinct CDR3 sequences, roughly 12% being singletons. The CDR3 sequence is 13 residues long. Germline CDR1 reads SQVTM; CDR2 reads ANQGSEA. Trimming took off 4 bases at V and 6 bases at J, with 12 bases between the two ends. The V and J genes are TRBV29-1 and TRBJ2-2; D perhaps matches TRBD2 (5 bases). The receptor comes from an adult who was a healthcare worker with PCR-confirmed SARS-CoV-2 infection or an uninfected control (not recorded which). Specimen: whole blood. CDR3 protein: CSVARGSAGELFF. The CDR3 bases are TGCAGCGTTGCACGAGGGAGTGCCGGGGAGCTGTTTTTT.